The T cell receptor (beta chain) under discussion was sequenced for a study of technical replicates of blood from several donors. As for this clone: The same CDR3 also results from other DNA sequences found in this sample.

Germline V gene lookup returns CDR1 MNHEY and CDR2 SMNVEV (reference sequence). The CDR3 has 14 amino acids. Trimming removed 0 bases from V and 4 bases from J, with 9 bases in between. Assay: immunoSEQ multiplex PCR; the TCRdb copy retains only in-frame clones and omits some. The repertoire includes roughly 85,000 clones, approximately 95% of them detected once, and around 0.25% sits in the top ten. This receptor was obtained from a human donor in good health. The J gene is TRBJ1-1, the V gene TRBV27; D uncertain. The sample consisted of T cells isolated from PBMCs. In DNA, the CDR3 is TGTGCCAGCAGTTTATCAGCCGGCGGCACTGAAGCTTTCTTT. Translating gives CASSLSAGGTEAFF.